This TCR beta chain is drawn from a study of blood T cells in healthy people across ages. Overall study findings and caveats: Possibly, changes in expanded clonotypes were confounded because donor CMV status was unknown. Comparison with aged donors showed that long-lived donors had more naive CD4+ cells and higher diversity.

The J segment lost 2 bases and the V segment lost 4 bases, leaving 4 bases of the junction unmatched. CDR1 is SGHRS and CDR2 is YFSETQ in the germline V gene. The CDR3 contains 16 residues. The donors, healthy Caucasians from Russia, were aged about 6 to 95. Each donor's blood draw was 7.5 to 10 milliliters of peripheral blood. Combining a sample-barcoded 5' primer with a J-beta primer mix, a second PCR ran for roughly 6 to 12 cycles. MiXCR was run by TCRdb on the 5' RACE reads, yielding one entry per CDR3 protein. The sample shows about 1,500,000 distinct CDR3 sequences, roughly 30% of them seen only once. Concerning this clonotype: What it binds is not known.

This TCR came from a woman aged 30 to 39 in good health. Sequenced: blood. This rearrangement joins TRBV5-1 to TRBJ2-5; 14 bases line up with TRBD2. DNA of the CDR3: TGCGCCAGCAGCGTACGACTAGCGGGGGGGCAAGAGACCCAGTACTTC. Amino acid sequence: CASSVRLAGGQETQYF.